This entry lists 9 T cell receptor beta chains sequenced from one sample in a study of T cell repertoires in cytomegalovirus infection. TCRdb reanalysed the reads using MiXCR and keeps one entry per CDR3 protein. This table holds roughly 640,000 distinct CDR3 sequences, 20% to 25% found once. The sequenced sample consisted of CD8+ T cells from PBMCs. All receptors come from a human donor in good health (CMV status not recorded). Some clones in this sample may be carry-over from other donors' samples.

As regards this clonotype: A read error may explain this, as a much larger clone is one base away. The J gene is TRBJ1-4, the V gene TRBV7-6; a weak D match, TRBD1 (5 bases). V lost 5 bases to trimming and J lost 6 bases, with 16 bases between them. The CDR3 sequence is 15 residues long. From germline, CDR1 is SGHVS and CDR2 FNYEAQ. The CDR3 DNA reads as TGTGCCAGCAGCCCCCCCGGGATAGGGGATGAAAAACTGTTTTTT. It is translated as CASSPPGIGDEKLFF.

The chain combines TRBV20-1 with TRBJ1-2; a possible D gene is TRBD1 (5 bases). The CDR3 length is 12 residues. V was clipped by 6 bases and J by 4 bases, with 12 bases between them. The germline CDR1 and CDR2 sequences are DFQATT and SNEGSKA (reference sequence). The CDR3 DNA follows: TGCAGTGCCACCGGGACGGGCTATGGCTACACCTTC. Protein sequence: CSATGTGYGYTF.

This clonotype was seen a handful of times. The chain uses TRBV7-9 and TRBJ2-7, with 8 bases identical to TRBD1. J lost 2 bases, V lost 1 base, and 4 bases had no gene match. The length of the CDR3 is 15 residues. In germline, CDR1 is SEHNR, CDR2 FQNEAQ (reference sequence). This CDR3 reads CASSLVGQGPYEQYF. The CDR3 DNA sequence: TGTGCCAGCAGCTTAGTCGGACAGGGACCCTACGAGCAGTACTTC.

The chain links TRBV9 to TRBJ2-7; 8 bases fit TRBD2. Losses at the gene ends were 0 bases for V and 0 bases for J; bases not matched to a gene: 5. Germline CDR1 is SGDLS and CDR2 is YYNGEE. The CDR3 sequence is 16 residues long. The CDR3 is CASSVVAGMSSYEQYV. Here the CDR3 DNA reads TGTGCCAGCAGCGTAGTAGCGGGGATGAGCTCCTACGAGCAGTACGTC.

The V gene is TRBV29-1, the J gene TRBJ1-1; D may be TRBD1 (5 bases). CDR1 is SQVTM, CDR2 ANQGSEA, per germline. This CDR3 region has 13 residues. Between the trimmed V and J ends, which lost 5 bases and 3 bases, there was a span of 13 bases. The DNA of the CDR3 is TGCAGCGTTCGAGATGGCAGGGACACTGAAGCTTTCTTT. Translated, it gives CSVRDGRDTEAFF.

This clonotype was recorded a few times. The V gene is TRBV14, the J gene TRBJ1-5; D uncertain. This CDR3 contains 13 residues. Germline CDR1 and CDR2: SGHDN and FVKESK. The ends were cut back, 1 base at V and 9 bases at J, with 10 bases in the middle. CDR3 coding DNA: TGTGCCAGCAGCCAAGGGTCCACGGGGCCCCAGCATTTT. This sequence encodes CASSQGSTGPQHF.

Worth noting for this clonotype: This sequence may be a read error, since a much larger clone differs from it by one base. V usage is TRBV7-3 and J usage is TRBJ1-2; D remains unclear. Germline CDR1 and CDR2: SGHTA and FQGTGA. The CDR3 has 12 amino acids. CDR3 nucleotide sequence: TGTGCCAGCAGCCTTCTCGCAGGATATAACCCCTTC. This translates into CASSLLAGYNPF.

In its sample, this clonotype was seen a few times. This chain links TRBV2 with TRBJ2-6; D is perhaps TRBD1 or TRBD2 (6 bases each). In germline, CDR1 is SNHLY, CDR2 FYNNEI. The CDR3 totals 18 residues. V lost 6 bases and J lost 8, with 26 bases in between. The CDR3 region has the DNA TGTGCCAGCAGGATGAGGGGGACTCCTTCTCTGGGGACCAACGTCCTGACTTTC. It is translated as CASRMRGTPSLGTNVLTF. Full variable domain (missing parts from reference TRBV2 and TRBJ2-6): EPEVTQTPSHQVTQMGQEVILRCVPISNHLYFYWYRQILGQKVEFLVSFYNNEISEKSEIFDDQFSVERPDGSNFTLKIRSTKLEDSAMYFCASRMRGTPSLGTNVLTFGAGSRLTVL.

This clonotype was seen a handful of times. This rearrangement joins TRBV7-6 to TRBJ1-5; no clear D. The CDR3 loop spans 16 amino acids. Trimming left V 2 bases short and J 0 bases short, with 11 bases between. Germline V lookup: CDR1 SGHVS, CDR2 FNYEAQ. CDR3 loop: CASSLSGYSSNQPQHF. CDR3 sequence (DNA): TGTGCCAGCAGCTTATCTGGCTATTCTAGCAATCAGCCCCAGCATTTT.